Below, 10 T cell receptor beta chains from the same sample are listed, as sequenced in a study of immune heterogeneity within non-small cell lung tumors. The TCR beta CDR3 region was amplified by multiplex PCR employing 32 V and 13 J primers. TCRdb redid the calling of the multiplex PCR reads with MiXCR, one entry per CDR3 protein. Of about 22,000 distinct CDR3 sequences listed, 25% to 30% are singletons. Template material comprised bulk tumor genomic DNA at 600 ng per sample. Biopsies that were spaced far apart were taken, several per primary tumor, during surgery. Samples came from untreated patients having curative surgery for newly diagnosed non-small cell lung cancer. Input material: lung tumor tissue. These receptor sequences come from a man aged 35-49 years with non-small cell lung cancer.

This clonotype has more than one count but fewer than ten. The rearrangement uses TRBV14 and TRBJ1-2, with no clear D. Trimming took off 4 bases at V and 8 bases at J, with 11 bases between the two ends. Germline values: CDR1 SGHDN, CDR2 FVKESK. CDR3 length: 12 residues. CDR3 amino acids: CASSPAGFGYTF. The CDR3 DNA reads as TGTGCCAGCAGCCCCGCCGGGTTCGGCTACACCTTC.

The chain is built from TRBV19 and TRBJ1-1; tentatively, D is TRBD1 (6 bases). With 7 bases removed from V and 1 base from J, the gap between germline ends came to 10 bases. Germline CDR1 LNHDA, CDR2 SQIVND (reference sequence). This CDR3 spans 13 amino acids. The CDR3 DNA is TGTGCCAGTAATAGGGGGTGGAACACTGAAGCTTTCTTT. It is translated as CASNRGWNTEAFF.

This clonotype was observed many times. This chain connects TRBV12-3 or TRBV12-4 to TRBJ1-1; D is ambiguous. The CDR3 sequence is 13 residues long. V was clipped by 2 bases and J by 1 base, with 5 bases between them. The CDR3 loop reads CASSLTRNTEAFF. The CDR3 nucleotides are TGTGCCAGCAGTTTAACGAGGAACACTGAAGCTTTCTTT.

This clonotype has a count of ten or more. Here the CDR3 reads CASSLAGETGELFF. CDR3 sequence (DNA): TGTGCCAGCAGCCTAGCGGGAGAGACCGGGGAGCTGTTTTTT. The chain carries TRBV28 and TRBJ2-2; 10 bases map to TRBD2. The CDR3 sequence is 14 residues long. Germline CDR1 MDHEN, CDR2 SYDVKM. V shed 6 bases and J 5 bases; nucleotides not matched to a gene: 3.

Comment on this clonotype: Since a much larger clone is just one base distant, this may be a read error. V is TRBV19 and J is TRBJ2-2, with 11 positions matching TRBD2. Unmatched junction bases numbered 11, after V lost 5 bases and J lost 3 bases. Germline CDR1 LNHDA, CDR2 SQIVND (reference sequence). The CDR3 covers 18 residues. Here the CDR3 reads CASSHSGRADKDTGELFF. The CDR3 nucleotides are TGTGCCAGTAGTCATAGCGGGAGGGCAGATAAAGACACCGGGGAGCTGTTTTTT.

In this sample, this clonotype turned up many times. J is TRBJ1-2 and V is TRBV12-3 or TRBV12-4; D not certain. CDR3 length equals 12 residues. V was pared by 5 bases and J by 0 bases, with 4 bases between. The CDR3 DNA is TGTGCCAGCAGTCCAACTAACTATGGCTACACCTTC. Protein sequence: CASSPTNYGYTF.

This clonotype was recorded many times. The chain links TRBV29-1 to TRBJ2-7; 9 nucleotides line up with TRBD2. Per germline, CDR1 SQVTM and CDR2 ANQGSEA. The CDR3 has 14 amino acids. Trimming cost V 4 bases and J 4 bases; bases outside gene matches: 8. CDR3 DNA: TGCAGCGTTGTTCTAGCGGGAAGCCCTTACGAGCAGTACTTC. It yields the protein CSVVLAGSPYEQYF.

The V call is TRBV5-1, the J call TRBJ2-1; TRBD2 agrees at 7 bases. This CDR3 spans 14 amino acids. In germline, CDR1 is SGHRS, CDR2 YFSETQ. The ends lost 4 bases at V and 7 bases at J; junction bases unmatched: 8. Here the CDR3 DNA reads TGCGCCAGCAGCGGTAGCGGGTATGGGAATGAGCAGTTCTTC. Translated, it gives CASSGSGYGNEQFF.

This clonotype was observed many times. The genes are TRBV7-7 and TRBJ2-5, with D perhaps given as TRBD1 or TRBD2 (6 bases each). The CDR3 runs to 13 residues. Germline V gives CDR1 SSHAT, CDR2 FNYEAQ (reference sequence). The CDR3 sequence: CASGRGSGETQYF. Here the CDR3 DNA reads TGTGCTAGCGGCAGGGGATCTGGGGAGACCCAGTACTTC.

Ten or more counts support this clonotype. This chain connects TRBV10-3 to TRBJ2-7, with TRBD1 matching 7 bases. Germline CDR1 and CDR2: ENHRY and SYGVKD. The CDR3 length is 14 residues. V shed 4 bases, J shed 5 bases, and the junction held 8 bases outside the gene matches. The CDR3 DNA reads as TGTGCCATCAGTGGATACAGGGGCGCCAACGAGCAGTACTTC. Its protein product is CAISGYRGANEQYF.